The present T cell receptor (beta chain) was sequenced within a study of shared clonotypes between healthy human individuals (dated by TCRdb to about 2020). About the investigation overall: A couple of women and a few men aged 18 to 49 years were included in the cohort. For each donor, three plates each were used for CD4 naive and CD4 memory, two plates were used for CD8 naive, and one plate was used for CD8 memory. Per donor, leukapheresis produced somewhere between about 0.94 and 9 billion PBMCs. To increase sequencing depth and limit assay-specific biases, TCR repertoire library preparation and sequencing were carried out by different laboratories using diverse techniques. To estimate repertoire size and how much clonotypes are shared between individuals, the study performed deep sequencing of blood TCR repertoires from about five healthy adults. Findings and caveats that apply to the study as a whole: Sampling was limited to blood, and TCR repertoires in tissue likely differ from TCR repertoires in blood. Sharing across a few donors was observed for about 5% of naive CD4, under 4% of naive CD8, 2% to 2.5% of memory CD4, and around 0.4% of memory CD8 clonotypes. Estimated clonotype richness was generally larger for naive than for memory subsets. Compared with non-shared clonotypes, the clonotypes found in all four sorted-subset donors had higher generation probabilities. Pairwise subsampling indicated that sequencing depth was expected to affect the degree of clonotype sharing among donors. Even with the large sequencing depth, rarefaction of the sorted-subset datasets indicated that sequencing was incomplete. The genetic and exposure-history diversity represented was limited by the small number of donors.

Healthy HIV-negative adults with no recently reported acute infections or vaccinations were included as donors. Every donor was a Caucasian adult living in Nashville, Tennessee, USA. Magnetic negative selection was used to enrich CD4+ T cells, after which naive cells were positively selected on CD45RA and the negative fraction became the memory subset. Blood was collected by leukapheresis, and PBMCs were isolated by Ficoll-Histopaque density gradient centrifugation and then cryopreserved in liquid nitrogen vapor phase. Purity and quantity of every magnetically sorted T cell population were checked by analytical flow cytometry. Each sorted fraction had its genomic DNA isolated and then quantified by UV absorbance on a Nanodrop 2000c. As for this clone: It lacks a known antigen. The input lacks base qualities; no much larger clone sits a single base away.

Using the deep immunoSEQ assay, multiplex PCR amplified TCR CDR3 regions from genomic DNA. Extracted genomic DNA from each cell subset was distributed evenly across all wells of several immunoSEQ 96-well plates, and each plate was treated as a replicate. Each replicate PCR for sorted subsets received approximately 200 ng genomic DNA, equal to about 30,000 T cell genomes. The purified libraries were quantified using a Qubit 3.0 fluorometer, sized with a Bioanalyzer 2100, and then quantified again using the KAPA Library Quantification kit. Every immunoSEQ 96-well plate was sequenced on a separate single-read 150-cycle Illumina NextSeq 550 flow cell. In the authors' own workflow: Because the immunoSEQ output included only junctional sequences and no quality scores, the filtering could not be the same as the filtering used for full-length reads. To assign V/J genes and CDR3, sequences were annotated against IMGT germline references using PyIR, a Python wrapper for IgBLAST v1.9. Any read was removed if the V/J assignment was weak (E-value above 1e-6), the CDR3 was missing, or the read contained stop codons, out-of-frame junctions, or ambiguous translated residues. V3J clonotypes were defined as sequences sharing an identical inferred V gene, J gene, and CDR3 amino acid sequence. The percentage overlap between two repertoires was calculated by dividing the number of shared unique clonotypes by the size of the smaller repertoire. RTK rarefaction, the Chao1 estimator, and Recon v2.1 estimates of unobserved clonotypes were used to assess repertoire richness. For all TCRbeta clonotypes obtained by the gDNA method from a few donors, generation probabilities were computed with OLGA. What TCRdb holds here is the immuneACCESS table cut down to in-frame rearrangements. Part of the clones is not present; checked against another copy, under half of the missing clones reflect an unresolved V gene, and the others are unexplained. V, J and clone size are taken as reported in that table, and D and trimming were inferred from the DNA itself. The sample records some 1,400,000 clones, approximately 97% of which are singletons. The ten most abundant clones make up more than 0.9% of the sample.

CDR1 MDHEN and CDR2 SYDVKM are derived from the germline V gene. The CDR3, cysteine through phenylalanine, is 17 amino acids long. Only the CDR3 part of the read is kept: 51 bases, read in frame from the first base. Trimming accounts for 2 bases at V and 3 bases at J, while the number of junction bases matched to no gene is 10. The rearranged chain carries TRBV28 and TRBJ1-5; 7 central nucleotides agree with TRBD1. The sequenced sample consisted of naive CD4+ T cells sorted from blood. The sample's cell subset or site label, in plain terms: CD45RA+ positively selected. This clonotype originated in a young man in good health. This receptor carries the CDR3 CASSLGGQPEANQPQHF. The DNA sequence is TGTGCCAGCAGTTTAGGGGGACAGCCAGAGGCCAATCAGCCCCAGCATTTT.